These T cell receptor beta chains were read from a single sample in a study of cytomegalovirus exposure and HLA in healthy donors. TCRdb keeps only in-frame clones here, not all; method: immunoSEQ multiplex PCR. Counted here are some 98,000 clones, about four fifths occurring once; the ten biggest clones make up about a tenth. Material for sequencing was PBMCs. The receptors shown here come from a human donor in good health. The CDR3 runs from the conserved cysteine through the conserved F or W. A D gene is named only where the DNA matches it firmly. Part of the rows lack a size; the others show once, few, many or a class for expanded clones.

j_call v_call d_call clone_size cdr3_aa cdr3_nt
TRBJ2-7 TRBV15 . . CATSRWRPPYEQYF TGTGCCACCAGCAGGTGGCGGCCGCCCTACGAGCAGTACTTC
TRBJ1-5 TRBV2 TRBD1 once CASSLQGTSNQPQHF TGTGCCAGCAGTTTACAGGGGACGAGCAATCAGCCCCAGCATTTT
TRBJ1-5 TRBV6-5 . . CASSATGYQPQHF TGTGCCAGCAGTGCCACAGGGTATCAGCCCCAGCATTTT
TRBJ1-2 TRBV29-1 . . CSVELDAGARGYTF TGCAGCGTTGAATTGGATGCGGGGGCTCGAGGCTACACCTTC
TRBJ2-5 TRBV27 . . CASRSLASAQETQYF TGTGCCAGCCGCTCGTTGGCTAGCGCCCAAGAGACCCAGTACTTC
TRBJ2-1 TRBV7-2 TRBD2 . CASSLGGRGSDEQFF TGTGCCAGCAGCTTAGGCGGGAGAGGAAGCGATGAGCAGTTCTTC
TRBJ2-1 TRBV18 TRBD1 . CASSPGTGGYEQFF TGTGCCAGCTCACCCGGGACAGGGGGCTATGAGCAGTTCTTC
TRBJ2-7 TRBV25-1 . . CASSIEQCSSYEQYF TGTGCCAGCAGTATTGAACAGTGCAGCTCCTACGAGCAGTACTTC
TRBJ2-5 TRBV5-1 . . CASSLAAPTGETQYF TGCGCCAGCAGCTTGGCGGCTCCGACCGGGGAGACCCAGTACTTC
TRBJ2-7 TRBV29-1 TRBD1 . CSANRGAYEQYF TGCAGCGCGAACAGGGGGGCCTACGAGCAGTACTTC
TRBJ2-7 TRBV7-2 . . CASSLLGTRYEQYF TGTGCCAGCAGCTTACTGGGCACGCGATACGAGCAGTACTTC
TRBJ1-3 TRBV2 . few CASSQGLTGNTIYF TGTGCCAGCAGTCAGGGTCTGACTGGAAACACCATATATTTT
TRBJ2-5 TRBV27 . . CASSLLGVQETQYF TGTGCCAGCAGTTTATTAGGAGTACAAGAGACCCAGTACTTC
TRBJ1-2 TRBV28 . once CASSLFGAGGNYGYTF TGTGCCAGCAGTTTATTCGGAGCGGGGGGTAACTATGGCTACACCTTC
TRBJ1-5 TRBV7-2 . . CASSLAWVGDQPQHF TGTGCCAGCAGCTTAGCTTGGGTTGGAGATCAGCCCCAGCATTTT
TRBJ1-6 TRBV2 . . CASSDDGRRNSPLHF TGTGCCAGCAGTGATGACGGGAGGCGGAATTCACCCCTCCACTTT
TRBJ1-3 TRBV5-6 TRBD1 . CASSPDGQVGNTIYF TGTGCCAGCAGCCCCGACGGACAGGTTGGAAACACCATATATTTT
TRBJ1-3 TRBV19 TRBD1 . CASSDRDWGNTIYF TGTGCCAGTAGCGACAGGGACTGGGGAAACACCATATATTTT
TRBJ1-1 TRBV5-1 . . CASSPLNRRNTEAFF TGCGCCAGCAGCCCCCTTAACAGGCGGAACACTGAAGCTTTCTTT
TRBJ2-7 TRBV6-5 . . CASSSFVGSAVYEQYF TGTGCCAGCAGTTCCTTTGTAGGTAGCGCCGTGTACGAGCAGTACTTC
TRBJ2-5 TRBV5-5 . . CATGDSRSQETQYF TGTGCCACCGGGGACTCCCGGAGCCAAGAGACCCAGTACTTC
TRBJ1-4 TRBV6-5 TRBD1 . CASTIGQGGEKLFF TGTGCCAGCACTATAGGACAGGGCGGTGAAAAACTGTTTTTT
TRBJ1-5 TRBV30 . . CACAGAHNQPQHF TGTGCCTGCGCGGGGGCCCACAATCAGCCCCAGCATTTT
TRBJ1-3 TRBV5-1 TRBD1 . CASSLSTGAGNTIYF TGCGCCAGCAGCTTGTCAACAGGGGCTGGAAACACCATATATTTT
TRBJ2-2 TRBV7-2 . . CASSRGHNTGELFF TGTGCCAGCAGCAGGGGACATAACACCGGGGAGCTGTTTTTT
TRBJ1-1 TRBV7-2 . . CASSLPGRYTEAFF TGTGCCAGCAGCTTACCAGGGCGGTACACTGAAGCTTTCTTT
TRBJ1-5 TRBV19 . . CASSIRTKQPQHF TGTGCCAGTAGTATACGGACAAAGCAGCCCCAGCATTTT
TRBJ1-1 TRBV27 . . CASVERGDTEAFF TGTGCCAGCGTAGAGCGGGGGGACACTGAAGCTTTCTTT
TRBJ2-3 TRBV2 . . CASGSRTQYF TGTGCCAGCGGCTCCCGCACGCAGTATTTT